This TCR beta chain comes out of a study of T cells expressing NK-cell markers. Across the study: CD3+CD56+NKG2C+, CD3+CD56+NKG2C- and CD3+CD56-NKG2C+ T cells, once sorted, supplied the TCR beta repertoires.

Germline CDR1 is SGHAT and CDR2 is FQDESV (reference sequence). This CDR3 has 12 amino acids. TCRdb re-analyzed the 5' RACE reads; it lists each CDR3 protein once, without DNA. Here the sample table reports roughly 390,000 distinct CDR3 sequences. The TCR originated in a man aged 18 to 69 in good health. Sequenced material: blood T cells: a sorted CD56 or NKG2C T cell subset, CD4+ or CD8+ T cells, or bulk PBMC T cells (not recorded which). The gene calls are TRBV11-1 and TRBJ1-2; TCRdb selects TRBD1, and the lack of DNA leaves this call unchecked. The CDR3 is CASSQQARGYTF.